These 30 T cell receptor beta chains came from one sample sequenced in a study of molecular identifiers for immune sequencing clone quantification. TCRdb passed the PCR reads through MiXCR, listing each CDR3 protein once. The data hold tens of thousands of distinct CDR3 sequences, with roughly a fifth observed a single time. The sequenced sample was naive CD8+ T cells from blood, with Jurkat cell RNA spiked in. Subset denoted: FACS-sorted CD8+CD4-CCR7+CD45RA+ naive T cells. These receptor sequences come from a human donor in good health. Some libraries in this study had Jurkat cell RNA spiked in.

This clonotype was counted ten times or more. The chain carries TRBV7-9 and TRBJ2-3, with 12 bases fitting TRBD2. Germline V gene sequence: CDR1 SEHNR, CDR2 FQNEAQ (reference sequence). CDR3 length equals 16 residues. Losses at the gene ends were 5 bases for V and 5 bases for J; bases not matched to a gene: 8. In DNA form, the CDR3 reads TGTGCCAGCAGCCCCCCCCTAGCGGGAGGGTTAGATACGCAGTATTTT. Protein sequence: CASSPPLAGGLDTQYF.

This clonotype showed up many times. The chain has TRBV30 and TRBJ2-3; D is uncertain. Trimming left V 1 base short and J 3 bases short, with 11 bases between. CDR3 length: 14 amino acids. CDR1 is GTSNPN, CDR2 SVGIG, per germline (reference sequence). The chain's CDR3 is CAWSASPQTDTQYF. The CDR3 region has the DNA TGTGCCTGGAGTGCTTCCCCCCAGACAGATACGCAGTATTTT.

This clonotype was recorded many times. The J gene is TRBJ2-6, the V gene TRBV7-9, with TRBD1 identical over 7 bases. The V segment lost 2 bases and the J segment 0 bases; nucleotides outside the gene matches: 1. This CDR3 has 16 residues. In germline, CDR1 is SEHNR, CDR2 FQNEAQ (reference sequence). CDR3 DNA: TGTGCCAGCAGCTTAAGGACAGGCTCTGGGGCCAACGTCCTGACTTTC. Its protein product is CASSLRTGSGANVLTF. The full variable domain, completed using reference TRBV7-9 and TRBJ2-6, is DTGVSQNPRHKITKRGQNVTFRCDPISEHNRLYWYRQTLGQGPEFLTYFQNEAQLEKSRLLSDRFSAERPKGSFSTLEIQRTEQGDSAMYLCASSLRTGSGANVLTFGAGSRLTVL.

This clonotype was detected ten times or more. The junction differs from germline at one of its ends, possibly a read error. The V gene is TRBV5-1, the J gene TRBJ2-5; 8 bases map to TRBD2. The germline CDR1 and CDR2 sequences are SGHRS and YFSETQ. This CDR3 has 15 amino acids. The CDR3 region has the DNA TGCGCCAGCAGCTTTGAGCGGGGGACACAAGAGACCCAGTATTTC. This sequence encodes CASSFERGTQETQYF. Together with reference TRBV5-1 and TRBJ2-5, the CDR3 gives the full variable domain: KAGVTQTPRYLIKTRGQQVTLSCSPISGHRSVSWYQQTPGQGLQFLFEYFSETQRNKGNFPGRFSGRQFSNSRSEMNVSTLELGDSALYLCASSFERGTQETQYFGPGTRLLVL.

This clonotype was seen repeatedly, ten times or more. J is TRBJ2-7 and V is TRBV4-2, with D possibly TRBD2 on 6 matching bases. V was clipped by 0 bases and J by 0 bases, with 12 bases between them. Germline V gene lookup returns CDR1 LGHNA and CDR2 YNFKEQ. This CDR3 is 16 amino acids long. This CDR3 is CASSQEDYPSSYEQYF. As DNA, the CDR3 is TGTGCCAGCAGCCAAGAGGACTACCCGAGCTCCTACGAGCAGTACTTC.

This clonotype was observed a few times. The V and J genes are TRBV10-3 and TRBJ2-3; 10 bases line up with TRBD2. The CDR3 has 16 residues. In germline, CDR1 is ENHRY, CDR2 SYGVKD. With V trimmed by 3 bases and J by 1 base, 4 bases remained unmatched. As DNA, the CDR3 is TGTGCCATCAGTGATGGGACTAGCGTGGGCACAGATACGCAGTATTTT. Its protein product is CAISDGTSVGTDTQYF.

As to this clonotype: A single base separates this from a much larger clone, so it may be a read error. The genes are TRBV30 and TRBJ2-3, with D possibly TRBD2 on 6 matching bases. Germline assignment: CDR1 GTSNPN and CDR2 SVGIG (reference sequence). The CDR3 has 14 residues. V was shortened by 1 base and J by 3 bases, with 11 bases between the two germline ends. For the CDR3, the DNA is TGTGCCTGGAGTGGGGGGGTAGGGACAGATACGCAGTATTTT. Translated, it gives CAWSGGVGTDTQYF.

As regards this clonotype: This is likely a read error, given that the CDR3 carries no conserved phenylalanine or tryptophan at its end. The chain recombines TRBV3-1 with TRBJ1-3; TRBD1 agrees at 7 bases. The V gene's germline CDR1 is LGHDT and CDR2 YNNKEL (reference sequence). CDR3 size: 16 residues. V trimming: 0 bases; J trimming: 4 bases; junction bases outside the gene matches: 6. As DNA, the CDR3 is TGTGCCAGCAGCCAAGACCGACAGGGTATGGGAAACACCATATATCTT. Residues: CASSQDRQGMGNTIYL.

In this sample, this clonotype turned up a few times. One end of the junction is discordant with germline, which a read error may explain. V is TRBV5-3 and J is TRBJ2-7, with 7 nucleotides matching TRBD1. TRBV5-3 is reported as an ORF; its role is uncertain. This CDR3 spans 14 amino acids. The CDR3 loop is CASSLTGNNYERYF. The CDR3, as DNA: TGTGCCAGCAGCTTGACAGGGAACAACTACGAGCGGTACTTC.

This clonotype appeared many times. In DNA form, the CDR3 reads TGTGCCAGCAGCCAATATCTCCTAAGCACAGATACGCAGTATTTT. Amino acid sequence: CASSQYLLSTDTQYF. The chain employs TRBV3-1 and TRBJ2-3; no firm D call. V lost 2 bases, J lost 0 bases, and 9 bases lay in between. The CDR3 length is 15 residues. Looked up from germline, CDR1 is LGHDT and CDR2 is YNNKEL (reference sequence).

This clonotype was recorded at least ten times. The J gene is TRBJ1-4, the V gene TRBV12-5; the D is unclear. CDR1 is LGHNT and CDR2 is FRNRAP in the germline V gene. This CDR3 is built from 13 residues. Deletions cut 2 bases from V and 5 bases from J, with 6 bases between. CDR3 in amino acids: CASGLPGNEKLFF. The CDR3 DNA sequence: TGTGCTAGTGGTTTGCCGGGAAATGAAAAACTGTTTTTT. The full variable domain, its missing parts supplied by reference TRBV12-5 and TRBJ1-4, is DARVTQTPRHKVTEMGQEVTMRCQPILGHNTVFWYRQTMMQGLELLAYFRNRAPLDDSGMPKDRFSAEMPDATLATLKIQPSEPRDSAVYFCASGLPGNEKLFFGSGTQLSVL.

This clonotype was detected only a few times. This chain links TRBV2 with TRBJ1-1; D is perhaps TRBD1 (5 bases). The CDR3 is made up of 15 amino acids. V shed 8 bases and J shed 1 base, with 17 bases lying between them. CDR1 is SNHLY, CDR2 FYNNEI, per germline. CDR3 sequence: CASCIGLGGNTEAFF. The CDR3 nucleotides read TGTGCCAGCTGTATTGGCCTGGGGGGGAACACTGAAGCTTTCTTT.

With respect to this clonotype: This may be a read error: a much more frequent sequence differs by one nucleotide. V gene TRBV28 combines with J gene TRBJ1-5; D possibly corresponds to TRBD1 (6 bases). The CDR3 contains 14 residues. Per germline, CDR1 MDHEN and CDR2 SYDVKM. CDR3 sequence reads: CASSPLDRLEPRHF. For the CDR3, the DNA is TGTGCCAGCAGTCCCCTCGACAGGCTGGAGCCCCGGCATTTT.

This clonotype has a count of ten or more. The chain employs TRBV10-3 and TRBJ2-6, with D uncertain. The ends were cut back, 4 bases at V and 0 bases at J, with 16 bases in the middle. This CDR3 has 18 amino acids. The V gene's germline CDR1 is ENHRY and CDR2 SYGVKD. This CDR3 is CAISGDATGPSGANVLTF. The CDR3, as DNA: TGTGCCATCAGTGGTGACGCGACCGGACCCTCTGGGGCCAACGTCCTGACTTTC.

Remarks on this clonotype: Relative to the germline gene, one junction end is altered; a read error may explain this. The chain has TRBV2 and TRBJ2-2; TRBD2 matches at 12 bases. The CDR3 is 18 residues long. The germline gives CDR1 SNHLY, CDR2 FYNNEI. The CDR3 DNA reads as TGTGTCAGCACTCAAGGACTAGCGGGGCCTCCGAACACCGGGGAGCTGTTTTTT. Protein: CVSTQGLAGPPNTGELFF.

This clonotype appeared many times. Compared with germline, one end of the junction differs, possibly owing to a read error. V and J are TRBV13 and TRBJ2-7; D call uncertain. The germline gives CDR1 PRHDT, CDR2 FYEKMQ (reference sequence). CDR3 size: 12 residues. The CDR3 bases are TGTGCCAACAGCTTCTCCTCCGCCGATACGTGCTTC. Its translation: CANSFSSADTCF.

This clonotype was counted many times. V and J are TRBV29-1 and TRBJ2-7, with unresolved D. This CDR3 contains 11 residues. CDR1 SQVTM and CDR2 ANQGSEA come from the germline V gene. Trimming cost V 3 bases and J 3 bases, with 6 bases left between them. In DNA form, the CDR3 reads TGCAGCGTTGAGAGAAACTACGAGCAGTACTTC. Its translation: CSVERNYEQYF.

The sample holds many counts of this clonotype. This chain joins TRBV7-9 and TRBJ2-3; D call uncertain. V lost 5 bases to trimming and J lost 1 base, with 19 bases between them. The length of the CDR3 is 17 residues. Germline CDR1 reads SEHNR; CDR2 reads FQNEAQ (reference sequence). In DNA form, the CDR3 reads TGTGCCAGCAGCCCCCCCCTGGTCAAACCTGGCACAGATACGCAGTATTTT. Amino acid sequence: CASSPPLVKPGTDTQYF.

In regard to this clonotype: This may stem from a read error, because a much larger clone lies one nucleotide away. The V and J genes are TRBV6-5 and TRBJ1-2; possibly TRBD1 for D (6 bases). The CDR3 consists of 14 residues. V gave up 6 bases and J gave up 5 bases, with 16 bases separating them. Germline loops: CDR1 MNHEY, CDR2 SVGAGI. The DNA for the CDR3 is TGTGCCAGCAGATCCCGGACAGAACCGTATGGCTACACCTTC. Its translation: CASRSRTEPYGYTF.

This chain links TRBV27 with TRBJ2-1; 9 nucleotides align to TRBD2. Losses at the gene ends were 4 bases for V and 7 bases for J; bases not matched to a gene: 5. The germline gives CDR1 MNHEY, CDR2 SMNVEV (reference sequence). The length of the CDR3 is 14 residues. The CDR3 here is CASSSGLAWNEQFF. In DNA, the CDR3 is TGTGCCAGCAGTTCTGGACTAGCGTGGAATGAGCAGTTCTTC.

This clonotype has at least ten counts. The chain recombines TRBV25-1 with TRBJ2-1; 9 bases fit TRBD1. Germline CDR1 MGHDK, CDR2 SYGVNS. The CDR3 contains 15 residues. With 8 bases clipped from V and 7 bases from J, the junction kept 12 bases outside the gene matches. For the CDR3, the DNA is TGTGCCAGCCAGCTACAGGGGGCAAATGGGAATGAGCAGTTCTTC. This translates into CASQLQGANGNEQFF. Full variable domain (rest looked up from reference TRBV25-1 and TRBJ2-1): EADIYQTPRYLVIGTGKKITLECSQTMGHDKMYWYQQDPGMELHLIHYSYGVNSTEKGDLSSESTVSRIRTEHFPLTLESARPSHTSQYLCASQLQGANGNEQFFGPGTRLTVL.

The chain uses TRBV20-1 and TRBJ1-3; tentative D call: TRBD1 (6 bases). The germline V gene encodes CDR1 DFQATT and CDR2 SNEGSKA (reference sequence). V lost 6 bases, J lost 2 bases, and 14 bases lay in between. The CDR3 has 14 amino acids. The CDR3 nucleotides are TGCAGTGCCATTACCGGGACAACTGGAAACACCATATATTTT. Translating it yields CSAITGTTGNTIYF.

This clonotype was found many times. V gene TRBV5-5 combines with J gene TRBJ2-3; the match to TRBD2 covers 10 bases. The J segment lost 2 bases and the V segment lost 3 bases, leaving 6 bases of the junction unmatched. In germline, CDR1 is SGHKS, CDR2 YYEKEE (reference sequence). There are 16 residues in the CDR3. CDR3 sequence (DNA): TGTGCCAGCAGCTACCTAGCGGGGGCCATCACAGATACGCAGTATTTT. It translates to CASSYLAGAITDTQYF.

The table lists this clonotype with a count of one. This may be a read error: a much more frequent sequence differs by one nucleotide. V usage is TRBV9 and J usage is TRBJ2-1; tentatively, D is TRBD1 or TRBD2 (5 bases each). Germline assignment: CDR1 SGDLS and CDR2 YYNGEE. The CDR3 length is 15 residues. Between the trimmed V and J ends, which lost 0 bases and 8 bases, there was a span of 15 bases. CDR3 nucleotides: TGTGCCAGCAGCGTAGACAGGAGGCCGGTCGATGAGCAGTTCTTC. Protein: CASSVDRRPVDEQFF. Filled out from reference TRBV9 and TRBJ2-1, the complete variable domain reads DSGVTQTPKHLITATGQRVTLRCSPRSGDLSVYWYQQSLDQGLQFLIQYYNGEERAKGNILERFSAQQFPDLHSELNLSSLELGDSALYFCASSVDRRPVDEQFFGPGTRLTVL.

A word on this clonotype: A much bigger clone sits one base away, suggesting this may be a read error. The chain employs TRBV5-4 and TRBJ2-7, with 8 bases matching TRBD2. CDR3 size: 15 residues. Per the germline V gene, CDR1 is SGHNT and CDR2 is YYREEE (reference sequence). The trim removed 2 bases at V and 2 bases at J, leaving 6 bases unmatched. CDR3 in DNA: TGTGCCAGCAGCTTAGGACTAGCCTACCCCTACGAGCAGTACTTC. This translates into CASSLGLAYPYEQYF.

This clonotype was detected only once. It may be a read error: a sequence one base away is much more abundant. This rearrangement joins TRBV4-2 to TRBJ2-7; 8 positions agree with TRBD2. V gave up 3 bases and J gave up 4 bases; unmatched junction bases: 8. Germline CDR1 and CDR2: LGHNA and YNFKEQ. The CDR3 totals 15 residues. This CDR3 is CASSQRTSFTYEQYF. CDR3 sequence (DNA): TGTGCCAGCAGCCAGAGGACTAGCTTCACGTACGAGCAGTACTTC.

The rearrangement links TRBV28 to TRBJ2-5; either TRBD1 or TRBD2 may fit D (6 bases each). The V end was cut by 3 bases, the J end by 5 bases, with 16 bases between. Germline V gene sequence: CDR1 MDHEN, CDR2 SYDVKM. The CDR3 is 15 amino acids. Here the CDR3 DNA reads TGTGCCAGCAGTTTTCCCGGGGGCCTCCGGGAGACCCAGTACTTC. This encodes CASSFPGGLRETQYF.

This clonotype appeared many times. The chain carries TRBV10-3 and TRBJ1-1, with D perhaps TRBD1 (5 bases). The V end lost 8 bases, the J end lost 5 bases, and 9 bases lay between the germline ends. The CDR3 is 11 amino acids. In germline, CDR1 is ENHRY, CDR2 SYGVKD. The CDR3 coding sequence is TGTGCCATCCTGAAGGGGACTGAAGCTTTCTTT. Translation: CAILKGTEAFF.

This clonotype was recorded many times. This rearrangement joins TRBV27 to TRBJ2-7, with 12 bases matching TRBD2. The V and J ends lost 7 bases and 7 bases, in that order; junction bases with no gene match: 8. This CDR3 is built from 14 residues. Germline CDR1 MNHEY, CDR2 SMNVEV (reference sequence). The CDR3 DNA reads TGTGCCAGCAAACTGACTAGCGGGAGCAAGGAGCAGTACTTC. Encoded protein: CASKLTSGSKEQYF.

The chain couples TRBV4-1 to TRBJ1-5; D is undetermined. This CDR3 has 13 amino acids. Germline V gives CDR1 MGHRA, CDR2 YSYEKL. The ends were cut back, 4 bases at V and 6 bases at J, with 10 bases in the middle. CDR3 sequence reads: CASSPVTGQPQHF. In DNA form, the CDR3 reads TGCGCCAGCAGCCCCGTGACGGGTCAGCCCCAGCATTTT.